This T cell receptor beta chain was retrieved from a study of shared clonotypes between healthy human individuals. Assay execution proceeded at the deep level. Sequencing used immunoSEQ multiplex PCR; TCRdb keeps in-frame clones, though not all of them. The repertoire includes roughly 1.4 million clones, just under 99% of them detected once, and approximately 0.4% sits in the top ten. With V trimmed by 0 bases and J by 3 bases, 5 bases remained unmatched. The CDR3 has 16 amino acids. The V gene's germline CDR1 is SGHRS and CDR2 YFSETQ. The TCR originated in a young man in good health. Sequenced material: naive CD4+ T cells sorted from blood. Subset meaning: CD45RA+ positively selected. The J gene is TRBJ2-1, the V gene TRBV5-1, with 8 bases lining up with TRBD2. The CDR3 region is CASSLAAGGLYNEQFF. The CDR3 bases are TGCGCCAGCAGCTTGGCGGCGGGAGGCCTCTACAATGAGCAGTTCTTC. The full variable domain, completed using reference TRBV5-1 and TRBJ2-1, is KAGVTQTPRYLIKTRGQQVTLSCSPISGHRSVSWYQQTPGQGLQFLFEYFSETQRNKGNFPGRFSGRQFSNSRSEMNVSTLELGDSALYLCASSLAAGGLYNEQFFGPGTRLTVL.